This T cell receptor (beta chain) was captured in a study of blood T cell repertoires in COVID-19. Study-wide context: The United States, Italy and Spain supplied acute and convalescent COVID-19 samples. T cells, B-cell-depleted T cells, or PBMCs supplied cDNA or gDNA.

The germline CDR1 and CDR2 sequences are SGHVS and FQNEAQ. This CDR3 region has 15 residues. V lost 2 bases and J lost 7, with 18 bases in between. In the original processing: Amplification of reference gene primers was used by the study to estimate nucleated cell counts. The method was immunoSEQ multiplex PCR; TCRdb's version includes in-frame clones alone and lacks a portion of them. V, J and clone size are those of that table, while D and trimming were read from the DNA. The sample has approximately 69,000 clones, 65% to 85% seen once; the top ten hold approximately 1.9%. This TCR was sampled from an older woman with acute or convalescent COVID-19. Sequenced material: peripheral blood. The chain combines TRBV7-8 with TRBJ2-7, with D perhaps matching TRBD2 (6 bases). DNA of the CDR3: TGTGCCAGCAGCTTAACTTCGCCGGGGGTTGGGGAGCAGTACTTC. This encodes CASSLTSPGVGEQYF.